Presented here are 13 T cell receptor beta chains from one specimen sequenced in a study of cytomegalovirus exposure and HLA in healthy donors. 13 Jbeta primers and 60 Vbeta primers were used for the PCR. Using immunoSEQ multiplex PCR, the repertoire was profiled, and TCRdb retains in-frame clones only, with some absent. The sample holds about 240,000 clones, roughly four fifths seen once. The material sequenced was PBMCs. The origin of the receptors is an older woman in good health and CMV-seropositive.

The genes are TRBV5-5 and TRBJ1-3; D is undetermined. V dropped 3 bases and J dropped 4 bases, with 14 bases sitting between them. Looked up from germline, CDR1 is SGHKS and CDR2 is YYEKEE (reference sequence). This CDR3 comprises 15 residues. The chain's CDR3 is CASSSLPTPGNTIYF. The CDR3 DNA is TGTGCCAGCAGCTCCCTTCCCACACCGGGAAACACCATATATTTT.

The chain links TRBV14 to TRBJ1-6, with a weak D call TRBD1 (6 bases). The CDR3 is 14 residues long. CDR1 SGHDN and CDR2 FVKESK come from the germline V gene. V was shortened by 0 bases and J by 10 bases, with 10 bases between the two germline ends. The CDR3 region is CASSQEQGRSPLHF. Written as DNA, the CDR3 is TGTGCCAGCAGCCAAGAACAGGGAAGGTCACCCCTCCACTTT.

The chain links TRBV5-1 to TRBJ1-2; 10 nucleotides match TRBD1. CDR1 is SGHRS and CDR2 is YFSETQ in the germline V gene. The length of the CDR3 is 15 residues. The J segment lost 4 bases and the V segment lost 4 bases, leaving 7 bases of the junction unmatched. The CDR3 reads CASSPGQGLGYGYTF. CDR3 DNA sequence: TGCGCCAGCAGCCCGGGACAGGGGTTAGGCTATGGCTACACCTTC.

CDR3 nucleotide sequence: TGTGCCAGCTCCTCAAAAGACGGGGGAGATGAGCAGTTCTTC. It is translated as CASSSKDGGDEQFF. This chain connects TRBV18 to TRBJ2-1; tentative D call: TRBD2 (6 bases). The germline V gene encodes CDR1 KGHSH and CDR2 LQKENI. The CDR3 has 14 amino acids. V lost 6 bases to trimming and J lost 8 bases, with 17 bases between them.

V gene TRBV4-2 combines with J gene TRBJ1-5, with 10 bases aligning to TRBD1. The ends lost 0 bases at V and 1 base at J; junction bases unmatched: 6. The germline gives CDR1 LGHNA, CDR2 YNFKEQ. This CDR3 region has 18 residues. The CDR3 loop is CASSQEGGTGVSNQPQHF. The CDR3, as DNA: TGTGCCAGCAGCCAAGAGGGAGGGACAGGGGTAAGCAATCAGCCCCAGCATTTT.

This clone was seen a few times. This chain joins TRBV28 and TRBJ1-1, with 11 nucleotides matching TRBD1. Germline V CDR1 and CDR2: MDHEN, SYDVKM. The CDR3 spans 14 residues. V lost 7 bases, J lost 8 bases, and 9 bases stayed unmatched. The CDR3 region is CASTPDRGLSEAFF. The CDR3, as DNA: TGTGCCAGCACTCCGGACAGGGGGCTTTCAGAAGCTTTCTTT.

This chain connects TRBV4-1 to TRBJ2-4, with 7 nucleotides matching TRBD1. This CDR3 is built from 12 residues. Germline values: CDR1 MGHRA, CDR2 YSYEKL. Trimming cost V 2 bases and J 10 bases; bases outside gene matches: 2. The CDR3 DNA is TGCGCCAGCAGCCAAATACAGGGGATTCAGTACTTC. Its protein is CASSQIQGIQYF.

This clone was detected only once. This chain's CDR3 is CASSFGGVEQFF. The CDR3, as DNA: TGTGCCAGCAGTTTCGGGGGGGTGGAGCAGTTCTTC. The chain uses TRBV6-6 and TRBJ2-1; 8 nucleotides line up with TRBD2. The CDR3 extends over 12 amino acids. Looked up from germline, CDR1 is MNHNY and CDR2 is SVGAGI (reference sequence). V lost 4 bases, J lost 10 bases, and 3 bases stayed unmatched.

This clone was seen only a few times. CDR3 protein: CASRLAGDTQYF. In DNA, the CDR3 is TGTGCCAGTAGACTAGCGGGAGATACGCAGTATTTT. V and J are TRBV19 and TRBJ2-3, with 9 bases lining up with TRBD2. The length of the CDR3 is 12 residues. From germline, CDR1 is LNHDA and CDR2 SQIVND (reference sequence). V lost 6 bases, J lost 5 bases, and 0 bases stayed unmatched.

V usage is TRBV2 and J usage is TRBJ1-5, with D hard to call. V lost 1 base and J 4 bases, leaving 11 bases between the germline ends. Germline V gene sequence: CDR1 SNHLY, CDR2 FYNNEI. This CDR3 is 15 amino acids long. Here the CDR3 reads CASSEEGERNQPQHF. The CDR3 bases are TGTGCCAGCAGTGAAGAGGGAGAGCGAAATCAGCCCCAGCATTTT.

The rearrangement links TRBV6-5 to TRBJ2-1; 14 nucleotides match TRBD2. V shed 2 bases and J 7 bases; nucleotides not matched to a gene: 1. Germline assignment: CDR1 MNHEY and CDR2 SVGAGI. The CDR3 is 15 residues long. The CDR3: CASSYGTSGGNEQFF. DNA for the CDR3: TGTGCCAGCAGTTACGGGACTAGCGGGGGAAATGAGCAGTTCTTC.

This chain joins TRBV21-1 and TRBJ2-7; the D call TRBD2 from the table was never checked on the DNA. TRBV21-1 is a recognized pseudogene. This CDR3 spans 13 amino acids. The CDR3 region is CASSMRAANEQYF. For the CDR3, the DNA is TGTGCCAGCAGCATGCGGGCGGCGAACGAGCAGTACTTC.

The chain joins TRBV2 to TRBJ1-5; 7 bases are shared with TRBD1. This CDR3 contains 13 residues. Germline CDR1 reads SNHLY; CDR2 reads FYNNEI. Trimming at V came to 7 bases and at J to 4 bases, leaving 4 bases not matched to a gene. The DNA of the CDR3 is TGTGCCAGCACCCTACAGGGGAATCAGCCCCAGCATTTT. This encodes CASTLQGNQPQHF.